These 8 T cell receptor beta chains were sequenced from one sample in a study of T cell repertoires in cytomegalovirus infection (dated by TCRdb to about 2019). The sequencer was an Illumina HiSeq 1500. The public reads were quality trimmed at Q25 with fastp and then assembled into clones with MiXCR by TCRdb, keeping productive beta chains. Here each entry gathers all rows of one CDR3 protein and keeps the most common genes and DNA. The sample table holds 150,000 or so distinct CDR3 sequences, of which roughly 22% were seen once. 25% of the sample is in the top ten clones. Explained via the paper, the treatment or condition label denotes: in vitro stimulation with specific CMV peptide epitopes to enrich CMV-specific T cells. Antigens of these TCRs are unknown. The sequences come from CD8+ T cells from cultured PBMCs, collected from culture after CMV antigen stimulation. Source of these receptors: a human donor in good health (CMV status not recorded). Some clones in this sample may be carry-over from other donors' samples.

A few counts support this clonotype. The rearrangement joins TRBV6-2 or TRBV6-3 to TRBJ2-3; D call uncertain. The CDR3 is 12 residues long. With 4 bases removed from V and 6 bases from J, the gap between germline ends came to 8 bases. Germline loops: CDR1 MNHEY, CDR2 SVGEGT. The CDR3 nucleotides are TGTGCCAGCAGTTGGCAAAGGGATACGCAGTATTTT. Translated: CASSWQRDTQYF.

A few counts support this clonotype. The chain carries TRBV7-2 and TRBJ2-3, with a weak D call TRBD1 (6 bases). V was clipped by 0 bases and J by 4 bases, with 23 bases between them. The CDR3 contains 19 residues. The germline V gene encodes CDR1 SGHTA and CDR2 FQGNSA. In nucleotides, the CDR3 is TGTGCCAGCAGCTTAGCGTCTGGGGTGCAGGGGTACCGCTCAGATACGCAGTATTTT. Protein product: CASSLASGVQGYRSDTQYF.

This chain uses TRBV4-1 with TRBJ2-6; D is possibly TRBD1 or TRBD2 (5 bases each). Germline V gives CDR1 MGHRA, CDR2 YSYEKL. V was clipped by 3 bases and J by 0 bases, with 9 bases between them. The length of the CDR3 is 16 residues. CDR3 amino acids: CASSQGPLSGANVLTF. The DNA of the CDR3 is TGCGCCAGCAGCCAGGGACCACTCTCTGGGGCCAACGTCCTGACTTTC.

The CDR3 here is CASSLSRVLYNEQFF. The DNA for the CDR3 is TGTGCCAGCAGCTTAAGTCGAGTACTTTACAATGAGCAGTTCTTC. This chain links TRBV11-2 with TRBJ2-1, with no clear D. The V gene's germline CDR1 is SGHAT and CDR2 FQNNGV. V lost 2 bases, J lost 4 bases, and 12 bases lay in between. The CDR3 runs 15 residues.

This clonotype was seen ten or more times. The chain employs TRBV9 and TRBJ2-7, with D possibly being TRBD2 (6 bases). V was pared by 0 bases and J by 7 bases, with 11 bases between. CDR3 size: 13 residues. Looked up from germline, CDR1 is SGDLS and CDR2 is YYNGEE. The CDR3 region is CASSVGDSREQYF. The CDR3 bases are TGTGCCAGCAGCGTAGGGGACTCCCGGGAGCAGTACTTC. The full variable domain, rest sourced from reference TRBV9 and TRBJ2-7, is DSGVTQTPKHLITATGQRVTLRCSPRSGDLSVYWYQQSLDQGLQFLIQYYNGEERAKGNILERFSAQQFPDLHSELNLSSLELGDSALYFCASSVGDSREQYFGPGTRLTVT.

The V call is TRBV7-6, the J call TRBJ1-2; a possible D gene is TRBD1 (6 bases). Trimming cost V 2 bases and J 8 bases, with 18 bases left between them. Germline assignment: CDR1 SGHVS and CDR2 FNYEAQ. This CDR3 comprises 15 residues. This CDR3 is CASSLKGWAGEGYTF. CDR3 DNA sequence: TGTGCCAGCAGCTTAAAGGGTTGGGCAGGGGAAGGCTACACCTTC.

This clonotype was counted a few times. This rearrangement joins TRBV7-2 to TRBJ1-1; D might be TRBD1 (5 bases). Trimming shortened V by 5 bases and J by 1 base, and 14 bases separated the two germline ends. The germline gives CDR1 SGHTA, CDR2 FQGNSA. The CDR3 extends over 15 amino acids. The chain's CDR3 is CASSLGGEGNTEAFF. The CDR3 nucleotides read TGTGCCAGCAGCCTGGGAGGGGAGGGGAACACTGAAGCTTTCTTT. The whole variable domain, filled in from reference TRBV7-2 and TRBJ1-1, reads GAGVSQSPSNKVTEKGKDVELRCDPISGHTALYWYRQSLGQGLEFLIYFQGNSAPDKSGLPSDRFSAERTGGSVSTLTIQRTQQEDSAVYLCASSLGGEGNTEAFFGQGTRLTVV.

The V gene is TRBV24-1, the J gene TRBJ1-2, with TRBD1 matching 8 bases. The CDR3 length is 14 residues. CDR1 KGHDR and CDR2 SFDVKD come from the germline V gene. The V segment lost 5 bases and the J segment 5 bases; nucleotides outside the gene matches: 6. CDR3 in DNA: TGTGCCACCAGTGGCGACGACAGGGGTTATGGCTACACCTTC. Its translation is CATSGDDRGYGYTF.